Here is one T cell receptor beta chain with its context. These data originate in a study of blood T cell repertoires in COVID-19. The CDR3 is made up of 13 amino acids. CDR1 LGHDT and CDR2 YNNKEL come from the germline V gene (reference sequence). The ends lost 3 bases at V and 5 bases at J; junction bases unmatched: 1. Using immunoSEQ multiplex PCR, the repertoire was profiled, and TCRdb retains in-frame clones only, with some absent. In the table there are over 130,000 clones, roughly 87% of which are singletons. The gene calls are TRBV3-1 (or the pseudogene TRBV3-2) and TRBJ2-1; 7 nucleotides match TRBD1. Input material: peripheral blood. This TCR derives from a woman between 55 and 75 years old with active or convalescent COVID-19. The CDR3 nucleotides read TGTGCCAGCAGCCAGGGGACAGACAATGAGCAGTTCTTC. Translating gives CASSQGTDNEQFF.